This T cell receptor beta chain was documented in a study of spatial heterogeneity in lung cancer. Sample time point: blood at routine non-recurrence follow-up after resection. TCRdb re-called the 5' RACE reads through MiXCR, storing one row per CDR3 protein. This table holds around 15,000 distinct CDR3 sequences, 19% found once. Points on this clonotype: The target antigen is unknown.

CDR1 KGHDR and CDR2 SFDVKD come from the germline V gene. The CDR3 sequence is 15 residues long. V shed 4 bases, J shed 5 bases, and the junction held 9 bases outside the gene matches. The study, taken as a whole, reports: Relative to follow-up, resection was when ubiquitous expanded tumor TCRs appeared more in blood.

The chain joins TRBV24-1 to TRBJ2-5, with 7 bases identical to TRBD2. The source material was PBMCs, sampled at follow-up. The receptor's source is a male donor with early-stage non-small cell lung cancer. The CDR3 is CATSDSLGGVETQYF. The CDR3 nucleotides read TGTGCCACCAGTGACTCCCTGGGGGGGGTGGAGACCCAGTACTTC.